This T cell receptor (beta chain) originates from a study of identical twins. Whole-study results and caveats: Twins shared out-of-frame alpha sequences with excess low generation probability. Reduced insertions were recorded for abundant cord blood beta clonotypes, with no such pattern in memory repertoires. Partly confounded zero-insertion analyses could result from invariant MAIT and iNKT cells.

This clonotype has only a few counts. Antigen: not known. A universal primer site arose from template switching, and cDNA bore unique molecular identifiers. TCRdb reprocessed the 5' RACE reads via MiXCR and lists one record per CDR3 protein. The sample carries some 900,000 distinct CDR3 sequences, 10% to 15% recorded once. This sample also belongs to another study, concerning yellow fever vaccine responses in identical twins.

The receptor's source is a woman aged 18 to 35 in good health. The sample consisted of PBMCs.

The CDR3 DNA reads TGTGCCAGCATACCAGGGGGCAACGTTCAGTCACCCCTCCACTTT. This encodes CASIPGGNVQSPLHF. The V and J genes are TRBV6-1 and TRBJ1-6; the match to TRBD1 covers 8 bases. The CDR3 loop spans 15 amino acids. The junction had 12 bases not matched to a gene; V was cut back by 7 bases and J by 10 bases. Looked up from germline, CDR1 is MNHNS and CDR2 is SASEGT.